Below are 31 T cell receptor beta chains sequenced from a single sample in a study of blood T cell repertoires in COVID-19. The repertoire was sequenced with immunoSEQ multiplex PCR; TCRdb's copy has only in-frame clones and lacks some. The sample gives about 170,000 clones, approximately 90% of which show up once; roughly 7% is in the top ten. Source material: peripheral blood. The receptors derive from a woman of 80 years or more in a cohort sampled during active or convalescent COVID-19.

V gene TRBV23-1 combines with J gene TRBJ1-2; TRBD1 matches at 8 bases. TRBV23-1 is noted as an ORF with a role that remains uncertain. With 3 bases clipped from V and 4 bases from J, the junction kept 7 bases outside the gene matches. The CDR3 runs to 15 residues. CDR3 DNA: TGCGCCAGCAGTCACCTTGGACAGGGAGGCTATGGCTACACCTTC. This gives the protein CASSHLGQGGYGYTF.

V and J are TRBV4-1 and TRBJ1-2; 8 nucleotides line up with TRBD1. The CDR3 spans 16 residues. CDR1 and CDR2 from the germline V gene are MGHRA and YSYEKL. With 6 bases clipped from V and 3 bases from J, the junction kept 12 bases outside the gene matches. The CDR3 bases are TGCGCCAGCAGATCTAACTTCGGGACAGGCCACTATGGCTACACCTTC. Translating it yields CASRSNFGTGHYGYTF.

V is TRBV10-3 and J is TRBJ2-7; D not resolved. This CDR3 region has 13 residues. In germline, CDR1 is ENHRY, CDR2 SYGVKD. V lost 6 bases and J 2 bases, leaving 11 bases between the germline ends. CDR3: CAIRESETYEQYF. CDR3 bases: TGTGCCATCAGGGAAAGCGAGACCTACGAGCAGTACTTC.

The chain has TRBV30 and TRBJ1-2; D unresolved. Germline CDR1 is GTSNPN and CDR2 is SVGIG (reference sequence). V lost 0 bases, J lost 4 bases, and 18 bases lay in between. The CDR3 length is 16 residues. DNA of the CDR3: TGTGCCTGGAGTGTAGAAATGGACTCCCCGTTCTATGGCTACACCTTC. As protein: CAWSVEMDSPFYGYTF.

The chain recombines TRBV9 with TRBJ2-5; 11 positions agree with TRBD2. The germline gives CDR1 SGDLS, CDR2 YYNGEE. The CDR3 has 17 amino acids. With V trimmed by 1 base and J by 0 bases, 5 bases remained unmatched. The CDR3 loop is CASSVSLAGGHQETQYF. The CDR3 nucleotides are TGTGCCAGCAGCGTAAGCCTAGCGGGGGGCCACCAAGAGACCCAGTACTTC.

The gene calls are TRBV27 and TRBJ1-1, with unresolved D. Per germline, CDR1 MNHEY and CDR2 SMNVEV (reference sequence). Trimming shortened V by 3 bases and J by 10 bases, and 9 bases separated the two germline ends. The CDR3 extends over 11 amino acids. As DNA, the CDR3 is TGTGCCAGCAGTTTCGAGAGAAGAGCTTTCTTT. Translating gives CASSFERRAFF.

This clone was recorded once. The rearrangement uses TRBV2 and TRBJ1-2; TRBD1 is a possible D gene (5 bases). The CDR3 covers 13 residues. Germline values: CDR1 SNHLY, CDR2 FYNNEI. The V gene lost 5 bases and the J gene lost 6 bases, with 13 bases spanning the gap. CDR3 in amino acids: CASSSKQENGYTF. The CDR3 DNA is TGTGCCAGCAGTTCGAAACAGGAAAATGGCTACACCTTC.

Details on this clone: The same CDR3 also results from other DNA sequences found in this sample. This chain joins TRBV5-1 and TRBJ1-2; 7 bases agree with TRBD1. Per the germline V gene, CDR1 is SGHRS and CDR2 is YFSETQ. Losses at the gene ends were 4 bases for V and 3 bases for J; bases not matched to a gene: 3. This CDR3 is built from 13 residues. Here the CDR3 reads CASSLDRDYGYTF. Here the CDR3 DNA reads TGCGCCAGCAGCCTCGACAGGGACTATGGCTACACCTTC.

The chain uses TRBV5-1 and TRBJ2-1; the D gene is possibly TRBD2 (5 bases). CDR3 length: 14 amino acids. Trimming took 3 bases from V and 5 from J, leaving 12 bases between them. Germline CDR1 is SGHRS and CDR2 is YFSETQ. CDR3: CASSSFRGNNEQFF. The CDR3 region has the DNA TGCGCCAGCAGCTCCTTCCGAGGGAACAATGAGCAGTTCTTC.

The chain employs TRBV10-1 and TRBJ2-3, with 8 bases aligning to TRBD2. J was trimmed by 5 bases and V by 3 bases; bases with no gene match: 1. Germline values: CDR1 WNHNN, CDR2 SYGVQD (reference sequence). This CDR3 contains 13 residues. The chain's CDR3 is CASSDLAGDTQYF. The CDR3 nucleotides are TGCGCCAGCAGTGATCTAGCGGGAGATACGCAGTATTTT.

This clone has only one observation. The gene calls are TRBV28 and TRBJ2-7, with TRBD2 matching 7 bases. The germline gives CDR1 MDHEN, CDR2 SYDVKM. The CDR3 is made up of 14 amino acids. With V trimmed by 5 bases and J by 4 bases, 8 bases remained unmatched. The DNA of the CDR3 is TGTGCCAGCAGTCTCGGGACTAATTCTTACGAGCAGTACGTC. Protein sequence: CASSLGTNSYEQYV.

The chain is built from TRBV19 and TRBJ1-1; D is unresolved. Trimming removed 1 base at V and 0 bases at J, with 12 bases between. The CDR3 runs to 16 residues. The germline CDR1 and CDR2 sequences are LNHDA and SQIVND (reference sequence). The CDR3 DNA reads as TGTGCCAGTAGTATAGGATCGACACTCATGAACACTGAAGCTTTCTTT. Amino acids: CASSIGSTLMNTEAFF.

The gene calls are TRBV11-3 and TRBJ2-3; 7 bases line up with TRBD1. The CDR3 has 16 residues. V was pared by 4 bases and J by 2 bases, with 9 bases of the junction left unmatched. Germline CDR1 SGHNT, CDR2 YENEEA. CDR3 sequence reads: CASSYWTGGITDTQYF. The CDR3 DNA is TGTGCCAGCAGCTATTGGACAGGTGGAATCACAGATACGCAGTATTTT.

The chain couples TRBV10-3 to TRBJ1-3; D is perhaps TRBD1 (5 bases). Germline CDR1 and CDR2: ENHRY and SYGVKD. V lost 4 bases and J lost 3, with 10 bases in between. The CDR3 has 14 residues. CDR3 in DNA: TGTGCCATCAGTGCGTTAGACAGTGGAAACACCATATATTTT. Its translation: CAISALDSGNTIYF.

The chain couples TRBV19 to TRBJ1-1; D is perhaps TRBD1 (5 bases). The germline gives CDR1 LNHDA, CDR2 SQIVND (reference sequence). Trimming left V 3 bases short and J 0 bases short, with 20 bases between. This CDR3 has 18 amino acids. CDR3 loop: CASSISSPGTGMNTEAFF. In nucleotides, the CDR3 is TGTGCCAGTAGTATCTCCTCGCCCGGGACTGGGATGAACACTGAAGCTTTCTTT.

This sequence joins TRBV18 and TRBJ1-2; D unclear. The V gene lost 4 bases and the J gene lost 1 base, with 7 bases spanning the gap. This CDR3 is 13 amino acids long. The V gene's germline CDR1 is KGHSH and CDR2 LQKENI. CDR3 residues: CASSRDDNYGYTF. The CDR3 nucleotides are TGTGCCAGCTCACGAGATGATAACTATGGCTACACCTTC. Complete variable domain (other parts from reference TRBV18 and TRBJ1-2): NAGVMQNPRHLVRRRGQEARLRCSPMKGHSHVYWYRQLPEEGLKFMVYLQKENIIDESGMPKERFSAEFPKEGPSILRIQQVVRGDSAAYFCASSRDDNYGYTFGSGTRLTVV.

Here the CDR3 DNA reads TGTGCCAGCAGTCGCGGGGATACGCAGTATTTT. This sequence encodes CASSRGDTQYF. V usage is TRBV7-6 and J usage is TRBJ2-3; D might be TRBD2 (5 bases). Looked up from germline, CDR1 is SGHVS and CDR2 is FNYEAQ. Trimming left V 6 bases short and J 6 bases short, with 7 bases between. The length of the CDR3 is 11 residues.

The V and J genes are TRBV9 and TRBJ2-3; tentatively, D is TRBD1 (5 bases). Germline V lookup: CDR1 SGDLS, CDR2 YYNGEE. CDR3 length: 16 residues. Trimming took 1 base from V and 0 from J, leaving 12 bases between them. The CDR3 region has the DNA TGTGCCAGCAGCGTATCAGGGCTAACTAGCACAGATACGCAGTATTTT. This gives the protein CASSVSGLTSTDTQYF.

The chain couples TRBV4-1 to TRBJ2-5; 8 nucleotides match TRBD2. The CDR3 totals 14 residues. V trimming: 4 bases; J trimming: 3 bases; junction bases outside the gene matches: 4. CDR1 is MGHRA and CDR2 is YSYEKL in the germline V gene. The CDR3 protein is CASSLTSGKETQYF. As DNA, the CDR3 is TGCGCCAGCAGCCTTACTAGCGGTAAAGAGACCCAGTACTTC.

The chain joins TRBV6-1 to TRBJ1-1; the D gene is possibly TRBD1 (5 bases). V was trimmed by 3 bases and J by 10 bases, leaving 21 bases between them. Germline V gene data show CDR1 as MNHNS and CDR2 as SASEGT. CDR3 length: 15 residues. The CDR3 is CASSESAGGASGAFF. In DNA, the CDR3 is TGTGCCAGCAGTGAGAGCGCCGGTGGGGCGAGTGGAGCTTTCTTT.

This clone was picked up a small number of times. The rearrangement uses TRBV11-2 and TRBJ1-4, with a possible D match to TRBD1 (5 bases). CDR1 SGHAT and CDR2 FQNNGV come from the germline V gene. V was cut by 1 base and J by 5 bases, with 11 bases left in between. This CDR3 region has 15 residues. CDR3 DNA: TGTGCCAGCAGCTTAGTGTGGCAGGGAAATGAAAAACTGTTTTTT. This translates into CASSLVWQGNEKLFF.

The chain uses TRBV6-5 and TRBJ2-2; perhaps TRBD1 as D (6 bases). The V gene's germline CDR1 is MNHEY and CDR2 SVGAGI. The CDR3 extends over 14 amino acids. The germline V and J ends were trimmed by 8 bases and 4 bases, with 14 bases remaining between them. CDR3 amino acids: CASGMGHLTGELFF. CDR3 coding DNA: TGTGCCAGCGGCATGGGACATCTCACCGGGGAGCTGTTTTTT.

This clone is a singleton in its sample. In DNA form, the CDR3 reads TGTGCCAGCAGCTTATCTCCTAGCGGGAGGCAAGAGACCCAGTACTTC. Translation: CASSLSPSGRQETQYF. The genes are TRBV7-6 and TRBJ2-5, with 11 nucleotides matching TRBD2. The CDR3 has 16 residues. V lost 2 bases to trimming and J lost 2 bases; unmatched junction nucleotides: 4. Germline V gene data show CDR1 as SGHVS and CDR2 as FNYEAQ.

This rearrangement joins TRBV18 to TRBJ1-2, with TRBD1 matching 7 bases. J was trimmed by 2 bases and V by 3 bases; bases with no gene match: 3. The germline gives CDR1 KGHSH, CDR2 LQKENI. The CDR3 sequence is 14 residues long. CDR3 sequence (DNA): TGTGCCAGCTCACCGGGGACAGAAAACTATGGCTACACCTTC. It yields the protein CASSPGTENYGYTF. Drawing the rest from reference TRBV18 and TRBJ1-2, the complete variable domain is NAGVMQNPRHLVRRRGQEARLRCSPMKGHSHVYWYRQLPEEGLKFMVYLQKENIIDESGMPKERFSAEFPKEGPSILRIQQVVRGDSAAYFCASSPGTENYGYTFGSGTRLTVV.

The genes are TRBV7-2 and TRBJ2-5; the D is unclear. The CDR3 is 13 amino acids. Germline V gives CDR1 SGHTA, CDR2 FQGNSA. The V gene lost 5 bases and the J gene lost 5 bases, with 12 bases spanning the gap. DNA for the CDR3: TGTGCCAGCAGCCAGCTTGGGCAGGAGACCCAGTACTTC. Translating gives CASSQLGQETQYF.

The J gene is TRBJ1-1, the V gene TRBV28, with D perhaps TRBD1 (5 bases). The CDR3 sequence is 15 residues long. With 4 bases removed from V and 1 base from J, the gap between germline ends came to 13 bases. Germline CDR1 and CDR2: MDHEN and SYDVKM. CDR3 nucleotides: TGTGCCAGCAGTTCAGAAGGACACACGAACACTGAAGCTTTCTTT. Protein sequence: CASSSEGHTNTEAFF.

The CDR3 DNA reads TGCGCCAGCAGTGAGCTCCCCCTCTGGGACGGGACATCTAATGAAAAACTGTTTTTT. As protein: CASSELPLWDGTSNEKLFF. The gene calls are TRBV10-2 and TRBJ1-4, with D possibly matching TRBD1 (6 bases). V lost 2 bases to trimming and J lost 3 bases, with 22 bases between them. Looked up from germline, CDR1 is WSHSY and CDR2 is SAAADI. There are 19 residues in the CDR3.

The rearrangement links TRBV27 to TRBJ2-5, with D tentatively TRBD1 (6 bases). Germline-derived CDR1 and CDR2 are MNHEY and SMNVEV (reference sequence). There are 14 residues in the CDR3. V lost 6 bases, J lost 2 bases, and 13 bases lay in between. For the CDR3, the DNA is TGTGCCAGCAGGAGAGGGGGTATTCAAGAGACCCAGTACTTC. Its translation is CASRRGGIQETQYF.

The chain has TRBV27 and TRBJ1-2; TRBD1 aligns across 8 bases. Germline lookup yields CDR1 MNHEY and CDR2 SMNVEV (reference sequence). The length of the CDR3 is 15 residues. V was pared by 7 bases and J by 8 bases, with 15 bases of the junction left unmatched. CDR3 DNA sequence: TGTGCCAGCACCACCCCCGGACAGGGAAAGGGCGGCTACACCTTC. Translated: CASTTPGQGKGGYTF.

V gene TRBV27 combines with J gene TRBJ1-5; D uncertain. Germline values: CDR1 MNHEY, CDR2 SMNVEV (reference sequence). There are 15 residues in the CDR3. V was trimmed by 2 bases and J by 7 bases, leaving 15 bases between them. The CDR3 spells CASSLREGWRQPQHF. CDR3 coding DNA: TGTGCCAGCAGTTTAAGAGAGGGCTGGCGGCAGCCCCAGCATTTT.

As for this clone: A junction boundary mismatches the germline segment, possibly from a read error. CDR3 nucleotides: TGCAGCGCTAGTCCGGAGGGCCTCTCCTACAATGAGCAGTTCTTC. As protein: CSASPEGLSYNEQFF. This chain connects TRBV20-1 to TRBJ2-1, with a weak D call TRBD2 (6 bases). The CDR3 covers 15 residues. CDR1 DFQATT and CDR2 SNEGSKA come from the germline V gene (reference sequence).